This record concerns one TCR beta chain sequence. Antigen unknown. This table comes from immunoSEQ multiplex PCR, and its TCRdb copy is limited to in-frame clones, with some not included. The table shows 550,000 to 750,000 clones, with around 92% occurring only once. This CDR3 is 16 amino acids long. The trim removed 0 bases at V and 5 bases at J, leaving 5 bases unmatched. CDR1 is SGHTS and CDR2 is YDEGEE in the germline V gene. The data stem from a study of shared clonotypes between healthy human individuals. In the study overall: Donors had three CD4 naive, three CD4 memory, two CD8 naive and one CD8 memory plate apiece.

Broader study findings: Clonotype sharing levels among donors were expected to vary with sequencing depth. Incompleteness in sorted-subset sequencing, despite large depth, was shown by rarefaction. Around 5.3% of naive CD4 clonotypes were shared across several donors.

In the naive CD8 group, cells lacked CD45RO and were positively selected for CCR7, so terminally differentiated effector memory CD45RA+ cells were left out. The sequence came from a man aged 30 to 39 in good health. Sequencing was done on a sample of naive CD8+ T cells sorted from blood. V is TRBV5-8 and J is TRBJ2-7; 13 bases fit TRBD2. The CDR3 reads CASSLVPGLAGDEQYF. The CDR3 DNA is TGTGCCAGCAGCTTGGTTCCAGGACTAGCGGGAGACGAGCAGTACTTC. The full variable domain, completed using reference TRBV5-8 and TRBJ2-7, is EAGVTQSPTHLIKTRGQQATLRCSPISGHTSVYWYQQALGLGLQFLLWYDEGEERNRGNFPPRFSGRQFPNYSSELNVNALELEDSALYLCASSLVPGLAGDEQYFGPGTRLTVT.